This paragraph reports one T cell receptor (beta chain). Antigen: not known. The data belong to a study of CD8+CD57+ T cells in acquired aplastic anemia. Whole-study results and caveats: CD8+CD57+ cells (from patients) displayed lower diversity than the total CD4+ and CD8+ pools did.

The template used for profiling TCR beta VDJ and CDR3 was genomic DNA. Each CDR3 protein is one row after TCRdb ran MiXCR on the reads. The sample lists around 19,000 distinct CDR3 sequences; 30% to 50% were seen once. All patients picked for sequencing had shown, by flow cytometry, an expansion of CD8+CD57+ cells. Germline loops: CDR1 SGHDN, CDR2 FVKESK. With V trimmed by 4 bases and J by 7 bases, 8 bases remained unmatched. The CDR3 is 15 amino acids. The sample was CD8+CD57+ T cells sorted from PBMCs. The subset denotes: bead-enriched CD8+CD57+ effector memory T cells from SAA patients. V is TRBV14 and J is TRBJ2-2, with 8 bases identical to TRBD2. The clonotype was recovered from a human donor with aplastic anemia. The CDR3 loop is CASSLPGLGIGELFF. Here the CDR3 DNA reads TGTGCCAGCAGCCTGCCGGGACTAGGAATCGGGGAGCTGTTTTTT.